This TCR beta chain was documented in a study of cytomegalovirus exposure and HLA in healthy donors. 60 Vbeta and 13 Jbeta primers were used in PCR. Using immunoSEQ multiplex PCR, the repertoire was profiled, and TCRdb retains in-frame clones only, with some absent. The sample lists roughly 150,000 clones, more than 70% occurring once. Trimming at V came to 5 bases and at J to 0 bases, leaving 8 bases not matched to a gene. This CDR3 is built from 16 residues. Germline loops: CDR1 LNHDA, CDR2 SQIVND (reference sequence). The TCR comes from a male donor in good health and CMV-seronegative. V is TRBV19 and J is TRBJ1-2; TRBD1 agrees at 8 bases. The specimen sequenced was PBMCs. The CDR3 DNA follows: TGTGCCAGTAGTCCGGGACAGGTACGGGCTAACTATGGCTACACCTTC. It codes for CASSPGQVRANYGYTF.